These T cell receptor beta chains were read from a single sample in a study of blood T cell repertoires in COVID-19. Repertoires were generated with immunoSEQ multiplex PCR, while TCRdb's copy carries only in-frame clones and drops some. The sample consists of about 69,000 clones, more than 75% of them appearing once. Sequencing was performed on peripheral blood. The receptor source for this set is a man aged 35 to 55 with COVID-19, enrolled during active disease. Each CDR3 is given with its conserved first and last residue.

cdr3_length	v_call	j_call	cdr3_aa
14	TRBV7-9	TRBJ1-6	CASSFGLGNSPLHF
13	TRBV10-2	TRBJ2-5	CASSDPGQETQYF
12	TRBV18	TRBJ2-7	CASSPGGFEQYF
14	TRBV30	TRBJ1-2	CAWRAGGSNYGYTF
13	TRBV29-1	TRBJ1-2	CSVAGTGLGGYTF
13	TRBV21-1	TRBJ2-3	CASSKPFTDTQYF
15	TRBV10-3	TRBJ1-2	CAISDGTGGPYGYTF
15	TRBV6-5	TRBJ2-7	CASSYSAGGPYEQYF
15	TRBV4-1	TRBJ2-3	CASSPSSSGTDTQYF
15	TRBV18	TRBJ1-5	CASSPDDRGNQPQHF
17	TRBV7-9	TRBJ2-3	CASSLDKTGAFGDTQYF
13	TRBV10-1	TRBJ1-6	CASSPGTNSPLHF
12	TRBV2	TRBJ1-2	CASSEVTMGYTF
15	TRBV23-1	TRBJ2-1	CASNPGQPTGNEQFF
14	TRBV9	TRBJ2-2	CASSPNVNTGELFF
16	TRBV4-1	TRBJ1-6	CASSQEVHAYNSPLHF
12	TRBV27	TRBJ1-5	CASSRGDQPQHF
15	TRBV30	TRBJ1-1	CAWKEAGRVYTEAFF
12	TRBV29-1	TRBJ1-2	CSSRGANYGYTF
12	TRBV18	TRBJ1-1	CASSLESEGAFF
15	TRBV5-5	TRBJ2-7	CASSLSRVGIYEQYF
11	TRBV30	TRBJ2-7	CAWSSLEGQYF
18	TRBV9	TRBJ2-7	CASSGTGTSGGPAYEQYF
13	TRBV19	TRBJ2-1	CATGGDRVTEQFF
15	TRBV19	TRBJ2-7	CASSPLDRPLGEQYF
13	TRBV6-5	TRBJ2-1	CASSYPETDEQFF
13	TRBV19	TRBJ1-5	CASSMGGYQPQHF
15	TRBV5-4	TRBJ1-1	CASSPQDRGDRGAFF
14	TRBV3-1/TRBV3-2	TRBJ1-6	CASSQDGGSGYLHF
12	TRBV6-5	TRBJ1-6	CASRPEWSPLHF
15	TRBV11-2	TRBJ1-2	CASSPTQGADYGYTF
14	TRBV18	TRBJ1-4	CASSPTATNEKLFF
12	TRBV6-1	TRBJ1-1	CASSDGRIEAFF
13	TRBV30	TRBJ2-1	CAWSPQDPGLQFF
15	TRBV11-1	TRBJ1-1	CASSTGQEPNTEAFF
16	TRBV5-7	TRBJ2-1	CASTRLAGRRNNEQFF
14	TRBV19	TRBJ1-1	CASGGVEGNTEAFF
13	TRBV27	TRBJ1-5	CASSWTINQPQHF
15	TRBV6-1	TRBJ2-3	CASSDKTVSTDTQYF
14	TRBV18	TRBJ2-2	CASSRQGTTGELFF
14	TRBV7-9	TRBJ1-1	CASSLHAGETEAFF
15	TRBV2	TRBJ2-5	CASSEKRGVQETQYF
14	TRBV13	TRBJ2-1	CASSSPAGANEQFF
15	TRBV3-1/TRBV3-2	TRBJ1-2	CASSQAGPGGAGYTF
13	TRBV6-5	TRBJ2-7	CASAPGVWDEQYF
12	TRBV3-1/TRBV3-2	TRBJ1-1	CASGTGNTEAFF
14	TRBV2	TRBJ2-7	CASSDGIAVYEQYF
17	TRBV5-1	TRBJ1-6	CASSLTSQTIYNSPLHF
14	TRBV7-9	TRBJ2-6	CANSRGLGANVLTF
13	TRBV6-5	TRBJ1-6	CASTRSLNSPLHF
14	TRBV6-5	TRBJ1-1	CASRKTGDRTEAFF
16	TRBV13	TRBJ2-5	CASSLETGGPQETQYF
13	TRBV6-2/TRBV6-3	TRBJ1-5	CASSTTGLEPQHF
14	TRBV5-1	TRBJ2-3	CASSLGARTDTQYF
13	TRBV6-5	TRBJ1-5	CASKGAAHQPQHF
15	TRBV7-2	TRBJ2-5	CASSLDRGAQETQYF
15	TRBV3-1/TRBV3-2	TRBJ1-1	CASSQMNRGNTEAFF
10	TRBV3-1/TRBV3-2	TRBJ1-2	CASSQGPYTF
14	TRBV10-3	TRBJ1-3	CAISEKTAGNTIYF
15	TRBV6-5	TRBJ1-5	CASSPSGGYNQPQHF